This T cell receptor (beta chain) appears in the sequencing data of a study of molecular identifiers for immune sequencing clone quantification. About this clonotype itself: This may arise from a read error, as a much more abundant clone is one base away.

Germline CDR1 MDHEN, CDR2 SYDVKM. This CDR3 has 13 residues. Between the trimmed V and J ends, which lost 3 bases and 0 bases, there was a span of 5 bases. TCRdb used MiXCR to reprocess the PCR reads, holding one entry per CDR3 protein. This sample has 250,000 to 350,000 distinct CDR3 sequences, with about 20% found just once. V and J are TRBV28 and TRBJ2-5; D gene unclear. The sequencing sample was made of naive CD8+ T cells from blood, with Jurkat cell RNA spiked in. Subset defined: FACS-sorted CD8+CD4-CCR7+CD45RA+ naive T cells. This receptor was obtained from a human donor in good health. Some libraries in this study had Jurkat cell RNA spiked in. The CDR3 region has the DNA TGTGCCAGCAGTTTCTGGTACCAAGAGACCCAGTACTTC. Residues: CASSFWYQETQYF.